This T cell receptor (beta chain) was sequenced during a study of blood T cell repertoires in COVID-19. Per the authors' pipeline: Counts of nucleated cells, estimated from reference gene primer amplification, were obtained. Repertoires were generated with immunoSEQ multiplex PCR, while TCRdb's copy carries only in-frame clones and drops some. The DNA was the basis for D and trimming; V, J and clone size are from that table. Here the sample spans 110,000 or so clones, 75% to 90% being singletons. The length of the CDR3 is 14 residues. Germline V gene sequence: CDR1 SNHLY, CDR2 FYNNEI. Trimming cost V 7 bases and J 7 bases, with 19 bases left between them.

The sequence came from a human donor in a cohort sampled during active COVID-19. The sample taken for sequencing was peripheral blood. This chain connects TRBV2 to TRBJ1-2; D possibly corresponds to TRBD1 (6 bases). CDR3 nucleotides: TGTGCCAGCAAGGTGGCGGGGGCGTCCTTTGGCTACACCTTC. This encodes CASKVAGASFGYTF.